This T cell receptor (beta chain) was retrieved from a study of identifying expanded T cells in peripheral blood. Sequencing used immunoSEQ multiplex PCR; TCRdb keeps in-frame clones, though not all of them. The data hold about 53,000 clones, with roughly four fifths observed a single time. Collection occurred without any documented infections or immune events in donors. The sample holds a few counts of this clone. Its antigen is not known. Overall study results and limits: Technical replicates showed around 1.3 changed clones; two weeks about 16.4; four weeks 19. Across healthy donors, higher total template counts meant significantly greater roughly 2-week count variance.

The CDR3 runs to 14 residues. After removal of 5 bases from V and 5 bases from J, the junction contained 9 bases not matched to a gene. CDR1 and CDR2 from the germline V gene are SQVTM and ANQGSEA. The clonotype was recovered from a person aged 18 to 70 in good health. The chain joins TRBV29-1 to TRBJ2-3; 8 nucleotides match TRBD1. Sequencing was carried out using blood. The chain's CDR3 is CSVCGQGKEDTQYF. In DNA form, the CDR3 reads TGCAGCGTTTGCGGACAGGGAAAAGAAGATACGCAGTATTTT.